Below, 11 T cell receptor beta chains from the same sample are listed, as sequenced in a study of blood T cell repertoires in COVID-19 (dated by TCRdb to about 2020). Libraries were constructed by the immunoSEQ multiplex PCR assay. Held by TCRdb, this immuneACCESS table contains in-frame sequences only and omits some clones. Under half of the omission traces to an unresolved V gene where checked; the cause of the rest is unknown. This sample comprises about 300,000 clones, around nine tenths of them detected only once. Less than 2% of the sample is in the top ten clones. Sequenced: peripheral blood. Receptor source: a woman aged 30 to 39 with COVID-19, enrolled during active disease.

The chain is built from TRBV27 and TRBJ1-1; D remains unclear. Per germline, CDR1 MNHEY and CDR2 SMNVEV (reference sequence). This CDR3 is 15 amino acids long. Trimming took off 0 bases at V and 0 bases at J, with 8 bases between the two ends. CDR3 nucleotides: TGTGCCAGCAGTTTATCTTACAGTGTGAACACTGAAGCTTTCTTT. Translated, it gives CASSLSYSVNTEAFF.

The chain combines TRBV2 with TRBJ1-1, with a tentative D call TRBD1 (5 bases). The ends were cut back, 8 bases at V and 1 base at J, with 14 bases in the middle. This CDR3 is 14 amino acids long. Per germline, CDR1 SNHLY and CDR2 FYNNEI. In nucleotides, the CDR3 is TGTGCCAGCTTCAGGGAGGCGGGGAACACTGAAGCTTTCTTT. The encoded protein is CASFREAGNTEAFF.

This chain uses TRBV16 with TRBJ2-3, with TRBD2 as a possible D gene (5 bases). V dropped 4 bases and J dropped 9 bases, with 14 bases sitting between them. Germline V gives CDR1 KGHSY, CDR2 FQNENV. This CDR3 is 13 amino acids long. The CDR3 coding sequence is TGTGCCAGCAGCCTGCGGGCCCGGTGGACGCAGTATTTT. Translating gives CASSLRARWTQYF.

The rearrangement uses TRBV28 and TRBJ1-5, with D possibly TRBD1 on 6 matching bases. The germline CDR1 and CDR2 sequences are MDHEN and SYDVKM. There are 14 residues in the CDR3. The germline V and J ends were trimmed by 3 bases and 3 bases, with 9 bases remaining between them. The CDR3, as DNA: TGTGCCAGCAGTTTCAGGGGCCTCAATCAGCCCCAGCATTTT. It yields the protein CASSFRGLNQPQHF.

To note about this clone: The junction and the germline gene differ at one end; a read error may be behind it. The rearrangement links TRBV7-7 to TRBJ2-1, with D maybe TRBD2 (6 bases). The CDR3 totals 17 residues. Germline CDR1 and CDR2: SSHAT and FNYEAQ (reference sequence). The CDR3: CASSPLPGTLSYNEQFF. The CDR3 DNA follows: TGTGCTAGCAGCCCCTTACCGGGGACTCTCTCCTACAATGAGCAGTTCTTC.

This clone was recorded a few times. The chain has TRBV19 and TRBJ1-2; 8 bases match TRBD1. Trimming cost V 10 bases and J 6 bases; bases outside gene matches: 10. Germline-derived CDR1 and CDR2 are LNHDA and SQIVND (reference sequence). This CDR3 is built from 13 residues. The CDR3 nucleotides read TGTGCCACCGCGGGGGACAGGAGGAATGGCTACACCTTC. This sequence encodes CATAGDRRNGYTF.

The CDR3 here is CASSSLPPTRGGQYEQYF. CDR3 nucleotides: TGTGCCAGCAGCTCCCTCCCCCCTACGCGGGGGGGCCAGTACGAGCAGTACTTC. The chain carries TRBV5-4 and TRBJ2-7, with 9 bases identical to TRBD2. The CDR3 contains 18 residues. Trimming removed 3 bases from V and 4 bases from J; junction bases left unmatched: 17. Per the germline V gene, CDR1 is SGHNT and CDR2 is YYREEE (reference sequence).

The rearrangement joins TRBV18 to TRBJ2-7, with 8 positions matching TRBD1. CDR3 size: 14 residues. Unmatched junction bases numbered 7, after V lost 4 bases and J lost 5 bases. Germline V CDR1 and CDR2: KGHSH, LQKENI. CDR3 bases: TGTGCCAGCTCACGGACAGGGACTGGAGACGAGCAGTACTTC. Its translation: CASSRTGTGDEQYF.

CDR3 DNA sequence: TGTGCCACCAGCCGGTCCGTAACTAACAATGAGCAGTTCTTC. This codes for CATSRSVTNNEQFF. V usage is TRBV15 and J usage is TRBJ2-1, with D unresolved. Germline CDR1 LNHNV, CDR2 YYDKDF (reference sequence). This CDR3 is built from 14 residues. The germline V and J ends were trimmed by 5 bases and 5 bases, with 13 bases remaining between them.

This chain links TRBV7-9 with TRBJ2-5, with a weak D call TRBD1 (6 bases). Germline V gene lookup returns CDR1 SEHNR and CDR2 FQNEAQ (reference sequence). CDR3 length: 14 residues. Trimming shortened V by 5 bases and J by 3 bases, and 13 bases separated the two germline ends. CDR3 in amino acids: CASSITGFEETQYF. The CDR3 DNA reads as TGTGCCAGCAGCATAACAGGGTTCGAAGAGACCCAGTACTTC.

This chain's CDR3 is CASSQDSLALNTGELFF. CDR3 coding DNA: TGTGCCAGCAGCCAAGATTCTCTAGCTCTAAACACCGGGGAGCTGTTTTTT. This sequence joins TRBV14 and TRBJ2-2; possible D gene TRBD2, 5 bases. Germline V gives CDR1 SGHDN, CDR2 FVKESK. Trimming removed 0 bases from V and 2 bases from J, with 13 bases in between. The CDR3 contains 17 residues.